A selection of T cell receptor beta chains follows, all from one sample in a study of CD8+ T cells in alopecia areata. The repertoire was sequenced with immunoSEQ multiplex PCR; TCRdb's copy has only in-frame clones and lacks some. The sample yields around 200,000 clones, roughly 50% seen once. Here the sequenced sample was CD8+ T cells sorted from blood, taken at week 24, from a patient treated with tofacitinib. Source of these receptors: a human donor with alopecia areata. CDR3s include the opening cysteine and the closing phenylalanine or tryptophan.

v_call,cdr3_aa
TRBV11-1,CASSARGPYGYTF
TRBV5-1,CASSVTGDPPTYEQYF
TRBV13,CASSLEGAGYTF
TRBV7-8,CASSLTPGHGYTF
TRBV7-9,CASSLGLRQLDTDTQYF
TRBV9,CASSPRQAVNTEAFF
TRBV5-1,CASSFRGLNTEAFF
TRBV5-1,CASSLDPGGARREQFF
TRBV27,CASSFFIGSNTGELFF
TRBV7-4,CASSFNRKNTEAFF
TRBV30,CASGSNYGYTF
TRBV14,CASSQGFWEQYF
TRBV29-1,CSVDRESTGELFF
TRBV27,CASSWGQDYEQYF
TRBV20-1,CSAPDIDTQYF
TRBV2,CAILKTGGYTF
TRBV30,CACDRTGGNEKLFF
TRBV2,CASSDTTSYNEQFF
TRBV7-9,CASSSGREPIQPQHF
TRBV27,CASSLFAGMNEKLFF
TRBV29-1,CSVEDRGLGYTF
TRBV20-1,CSVGEQFF
TRBV5-6,CASSAGTGGNQPQHF